Listed below are T cell receptor beta chains from one sample, sequenced in a study of blood T cells in healthy people across ages. From the 5' RACE reads, TCRdb called clonotypes with MiXCR, one entry per CDR3 protein. Among roughly 1.5 million distinct CDR3 sequences, 42% were seen once, and the ten largest hold less than 5%. The sequencing input was blood. Receptors originate from a woman between 18 and 30 years old in good health. The CDR3 runs from the conserved cysteine through the conserved F or W. Fields, in order: clone size, V gene, CDR3 length, D gene, J gene, CDR3 protein, CDR3 DNA. D genes are given only for firm matches. Some rows have no size entry. The others give once, few or many, or a class for an expanded clone.

NA	TRBV5-1	16	NA	TRBJ2-7	CASSLSSSTEYYEQYF	TGCGCCAGCAGCTTGTCATCTTCGACCGAATACTATGAGCAGTACTTC
NA	TRBV12-3/TRBV12-4	13	NA	TRBJ1-2	CASRRLGVYGYTF	TGTGCCAGCAGACGGCTGGGGGTCTATGGCTACACCTTC
few	TRBV24-1	15	TRBD1	TRBJ2-3	CATSDLNRGTDTQYF	TGTGCCACCAGTGATTTGAACAGGGGGACAGATACGCAGTATTTT
NA	TRBV6-1	15	TRBD2	TRBJ2-7	CASSDSGSPPYEQYF	TGTGCCAGCAGTGATAGCGGGAGCCCTCCCTACGAGCAGTACTTC
NA	TRBV12-3/TRBV12-4	14	NA	TRBJ2-3	CASSFNLGTDTQYF	TGTGCCAGCAGTTTTAACTTGGGCACAGATACGCAGTATTTT
few	TRBV12-3/TRBV12-4	13	TRBD2	TRBJ2-5	CASKGLYQETQYF	TGTGCCAGCAAGGGACTATACCAAGAGACCCAGTACTTC
few	TRBV20-1	14	TRBD2	TRBJ2-3	CSDLGTSGWDTQYF	TGCAGTGATCTCGGGACTAGCGGATGGGATACGCAGTATTTT
NA	TRBV12-3/TRBV12-4	15	TRBD1	TRBJ1-1	CASREGDRKNTEAFF	TGTGCCAGCAGGGAGGGGGACAGGAAAAACACTGAAGCTTTCTTT
NA	TRBV7-8	13	NA	TRBJ1-4	CASSLYSNEKLFF	TGTGCCAGCAGCTTATATTCTAATGAAAAACTGTTTTTT
NA	TRBV4-1	13	NA	TRBJ2-5	CASSRAGIETQYF	TGCGCCAGCAGCAGGGCAGGCATAGAGACCCAGTACTTC
many	TRBV6-2/TRBV6-3	17	TRBD1	TRBJ1-6	CASRPAGQGTYNSPLHF	TGTGCCAGCAGACCCGCAGGACAGGGGACCTATAATTCACCCCTCCACTTT
NA	TRBV4-1	18	TRBD2	TRBJ2-7	CASSQGLAGGPSYNEQYF	TGCGCCAGCAGCCAAGGACTAGCGGGGGGGCCTTCCTACAATGAGCAGTACTTC
NA	TRBV7-9	14	NA	TRBJ1-5	CASGLGAWGQPQHF	TGTGCCAGCGGTCTGGGGGCCTGGGGTCAGCCCCAGCATTTT
few	TRBV6-6	15	TRBD1	TRBJ2-1	CASSYAGTGANEQFF	TGTGCCAGCAGTTACGCCGGGACAGGGGCTAATGAGCAGTTCTTC
NA	TRBV6-2/TRBV6-3	12	NA	TRBJ2-5	CANSRWVETQYF	TGTGCCAACAGTAGGTGGGTGGAGACCCAGTACTTC
NA	TRBV7-9	17	TRBD1	TRBJ2-7	CASSFESGTGVYNEQYF	TGTGCCAGCAGCTTTGAGTCCGGGACAGGGGTCTACAATGAGCAGTACTTC
NA	TRBV18	15	NA	TRBJ2-1	CASSSPGRRYNEQFF	TGTGCCAGCTCGTCCCCGGGACGGCGATACAATGAGCAGTTCTTC
NA	TRBV29-1	13	NA	TRBJ2-3	CSSSGTLTDTQYF	TGCAGCTCATCCGGGACTCTTACAGATACGCAGTATTTT
NA	TRBV4-3	14	NA	TRBJ2-3	CASSRGEDTDTQYF	TGCGCCAGCAGCCGGGGAGAAGACACAGATACGCAGTATTTT
NA	TRBV20-1	14	NA	TRBJ1-6	CSAPDGSYNSPLHF	TGCAGTGCCCCAGACGGCTCCTATAATTCACCCCTCCACTTT
few	TRBV7-2	15	TRBD1	TRBJ2-7	CASSLSGTVNYEQYF	TGTGCCAGCAGCTTATCTGGGACAGTGAACTACGAGCAGTACTTC
NA	TRBV24-1	15	NA	TRBJ2-2	CATSDLRRGNGELFF	TGTGCCACCAGTGATTTGAGGCGTGGAAACGGGGAGCTGTTTTTT
few	TRBV4-1	15	TRBD2	TRBJ2-1	CASSAIAGDNNEQFF	TGCGCCAGCAGCGCTATAGCGGGGGATAACAATGAGCAGTTCTTC
few	TRBV4-1	19	NA	TRBJ2-1	CASSQVRDATVPSYNEQFF	TGCGCCAGCAGCCAAGTAAGAGACGCGACGGTGCCATCCTACAATGAGCAGTTCTTC
NA	TRBV3-1	12	NA	TRBJ1-6	CASSQPGPSIHF	TGTGCCAGCAGCCAACCGGGACCGTCGATCCACTTT
few	TRBV20-1	15	NA	TRBJ2-3	CSARDSAGYTDTQYF	TGCAGTGCTAGAGATTCCGCAGGTTACACAGATACGCAGTATTTT
few	TRBV2	16	TRBD2	TRBJ2-1	CASRTLAGDAFNEQFF	TGTGCCAGCAGGACCCTAGCGGGGGATGCCTTTAATGAGCAGTTCTTC